The subject of this entry is one T cell receptor (beta chain). cDNA came from around 0.54 to 1 ug RNA primed by random hexamers. TCRdb reanalysed the immunoSEQ multiplex PCR reads using MiXCR and keeps one entry per CDR3 protein. This table has some 150,000 distinct CDR3 sequences, approximately 95% appearing once. These data originate in a study of CD8 T cells in Susac syndrome. Background on the study: Patients with Susac syndrome were therapy-naive, on corticosteroids, or on intravenous immunoglobulin alone at the time that blood was drawn.

Sequenced sample: CD4+ T cells from PBMCs. The sequence came from a human donor with Susac syndrome.

CDR3 region: CSAGRHLSPYEQYF. The CDR3 coding sequence is TGCAGTGCTGGAAGACACCTATCTCCCTACGAGCAGTACTTC. V and J are TRBV20-1 and TRBJ2-7; D ambiguous. The CDR3 length is 14 residues. The germline gives CDR1 DFQATT, CDR2 SNEGSKA (reference sequence). The V end was cut by 5 bases, the J end by 2 bases, with 16 bases between.